These 9 T cell receptor beta chains originate from one sample sequenced in a study of shared clonotypes between healthy human individuals. The table came from immunoSEQ multiplex PCR; TCRdb's copy has only in-frame clones and leaves some out. The table lists about 380,000 clones, around 96% of them singletons. Sequenced input: memory CD8+ T cells sorted from blood. Specified subset: CD45RO+ cells pooled with CCR7-negative TemRA cells. The receptor set was obtained from a man in his thirties or forties in good health.

V usage is TRBV7-9 and J usage is TRBJ2-1; TRBD2 matches at 8 bases. The CDR3 runs to 13 residues. V gave up 7 bases and J gave up 6 bases; unmatched junction bases: 5. Germline V gives CDR1 SEHNR, CDR2 FQNEAQ (reference sequence). The CDR3 sequence: CASNSGGFNEQFF. DNA for the CDR3: TGTGCCAGCAATTCGGGGGGGTTCAATGAGCAGTTCTTC.

This chain's CDR3 is CASTSQGAGEQYF. CDR3 sequence (DNA): TGTGCCAGCACCTCACAGGGGGCGGGGGAGCAGTACTTC. The chain combines TRBV27 with TRBJ2-7, with 9 bases that match TRBD1. Unmatched junction bases numbered 8, after V lost 7 bases and J lost 7 bases. Per the germline V gene, CDR1 is MNHEY and CDR2 is SMNVEV (reference sequence). The length of the CDR3 is 13 residues.

The rearrangement joins TRBV30 to TRBJ1-3, with D perhaps matching TRBD1 (6 bases). V lost 1 base to trimming and J lost 7 bases, with 20 bases between them. Looked up from germline, CDR1 is GTSNPN and CDR2 is SVGIG (reference sequence). The CDR3 covers 16 residues. The CDR3: CAWSDWGGTFWNTIYF. CDR3 DNA sequence: TGTGCCTGGAGTGACTGGGGAGGGACATTCTGGAACACCATATATTTT.

The chain links TRBV7-6 to TRBJ2-3; D is unclear. Germline CDR1 reads SGHVS; CDR2 reads FNYEAQ. The CDR3 runs to 15 residues. V was clipped by 5 bases and J by 1 base, with 13 bases between them. The CDR3 loop is CASSRLRDGTDTQYF. Written as DNA, the CDR3 is TGTGCCAGCAGCCGCCTAAGAGATGGCACAGATACGCAGTATTTT. The full variable domain, with the rest looked up from reference TRBV7-6 and TRBJ2-3, is GAGVSQSPRYKVTKRGQDVALRCDPISGHVSLYWYRQALGQGPEFLTYFNYEAQQDKSGLPNDRFSAERPEGSISTLTIQRTEQRDSAMYRCASSRLRDGTDTQYFGPGTRLTVL.

This chain links TRBV27 with TRBJ2-2; 10 nucleotides align to TRBD2. Germline lookup yields CDR1 MNHEY and CDR2 SMNVEV (reference sequence). The CDR3 consists of 15 residues. After removal of 6 bases from V and 6 bases from J, the junction contained 7 bases not matched to a gene. CDR3 loop: CASRKAGGLAGELFF. The CDR3 DNA is TGTGCCAGCAGGAAAGCGGGAGGGCTCGCCGGGGAGCTGTTTTTT.

This rearrangement joins TRBV30 to TRBJ1-3; D unclear. The CDR3 length is 14 residues. The germline V gene has CDR1 GTSNPN and CDR2 SVGIG (reference sequence). Deletions cut 3 bases from V and 0 bases from J, with 9 bases between. The CDR3 region is CAWRVRYSGNTIYF. Written as DNA, the CDR3 is TGTGCCTGGAGAGTAAGATACTCTGGAAACACCATATATTTT.

This clone appeared a single time. The chain links TRBV2 to TRBJ2-7; no definite D call. The germline CDR1 and CDR2 sequences are SNHLY and FYNNEI. The V end was cut by 8 bases, the J end by 5 bases, with 7 bases between. CDR3 length: 10 residues. CDR3 coding DNA: TGTGCCAGCTTAGCTAACGAGCAGTACTTC. Translating it yields CASLANEQYF.

The chain is built from TRBV27 and TRBJ2-7, with D perhaps TRBD2 (6 bases). The CDR3 loop spans 14 amino acids. Germline CDR1 MNHEY, CDR2 SMNVEV (reference sequence). Trimming removed 5 bases at V and 3 bases at J, with 14 bases between. CDR3 protein: CASSTLARIYEQYF. The CDR3 DNA reads as TGTGCCAGCAGTACCCTAGCGAGGATCTACGAGCAGTACTTC.

The V call is TRBV10-3, the J call TRBJ1-5; 11 positions match TRBD1. Trimming removed 2 bases from V and 6 bases from J; junction bases left unmatched: 0. The CDR3 is 14 residues long. CDR1 and CDR2 from the germline V gene are ENHRY and SYGVKD. CDR3 nucleotides: TGTGCCATCAGTGAGGGACAGGGGGCTCAGCCCCAGCATTTT. This encodes CAISEGQGAQPQHF.